The clone carrying this T cell receptor (beta chain) was seen at least ten times. The antigen remains unidentified. These data originate in a study of Graves' ophthalmopathy and Graves' hyperthyroidism. On the study more broadly: Untreated patients at initial diagnosis provided peripheral blood.

Amplified TCR beta CDR3 regions were obtained using RNA transcripts as template. The library came from an HTBI-primed first-round RT-PCR and a second-round multiplex PCR. TCRdb reanalysed the multiplex PCR reads using MiXCR and keeps one entry per CDR3 protein. The sample has under 400,000 distinct CDR3 sequences, roughly 15% seen once. The PBMCs originated from roughly 11 ml of fresh peripheral blood. Findings of the study overall: Sensitivity reached 70.59% and specificity under 85% when the model predicted ophthalmopathy progression.

This sequence originates from an adult man with Graves' ophthalmopathy. The specimen sequenced was peripheral blood.

CDR3 bases: TGTGCCAGCAGCTTAGAAGGACTAGCCAAAAACATTCAGTACTTC. The encoded protein is CASSLEGLAKNIQYF. The rearrangement joins TRBV7-2 to TRBJ2-4; D is perhaps TRBD2 (5 bases). This CDR3 has 15 residues. V was clipped by 1 base and J by 0 bases, with 7 bases between them. Per germline, CDR1 SGHTA and CDR2 FQGNSA.